The sequence of this T cell receptor (beta chain) was determined in a study of post-analysis software for immune sequencing data. Study at large: Both relapsing-remitting and secondary progressive multiple sclerosis featured among the disease courses, as did progressive-relapsing multiple sclerosis. Study results and limitations: When the samples were clustered directly with F measure, those that had been prepared in the same batch showed strong co-clustering. Multiple sclerosis patients had significantly lower normalized Chao1 diversity than controls. Five TRBV segments were significantly more frequent in patients than in controls. TRBV5-6, TRBV5-1 and TRBV20-1 were among these segments.

Germline V gene lookup returns CDR1 SGHRS and CDR2 YFSETQ. V shed 2 bases and J shed 6 bases, with 15 bases lying between them. This CDR3 region has 15 residues. About this clonotype itself: The antigen is undetermined.

Researchers reported that TCR beta cDNA libraries carried unique molecular identifiers. Starting from about 0.98 to 11 million T cells, the study yielded 460,000 or so cDNA molecules. From the PCR reads, TCRdb called clonotypes with MiXCR, one entry per CDR3 protein. Found here are hundreds of thousands of distinct CDR3 sequences, around 27% of them singletons; the top ten hold 0.56%. J is TRBJ2-1 and V is TRBV5-1; D not resolved. The source material was blood. This receptor was taken from a girl aged 10-17 years with multiple sclerosis. In DNA, the CDR3 is TGCGCCAGCAGCTTCCGTCAAACCGCCCCCAATGAGCAGTTCTTC. It encodes CASSFRQTAPNEQFF.